Listed below are T cell receptor beta chains from one sample, sequenced in a study of T cell clones after liver transplantation. The protocol was immunoSEQ multiplex PCR, while the TCRdb copy is restricted to in-frame clones and leaves out a portion. The table has some 59,000 clones, 60% to 80% seen once; the top ten hold around 9.6%. The material was CD4+ T cells from blood, obtained at the 22-month timepoint. The receptor source for this set is a human patient who received a liver transplant. Some T cells may originate from the graft donor. The CDR3 runs from the conserved cysteine through the conserved F or W. A D gene is named only where the DNA matches it firmly. Expanded clones are given a class, and other clones once, few, many or no size at all.

D,J,V,size,DNA,CDR3
-,TRBJ1-1,TRBV7-6,few,TGTGCCAGCAAAAGACAGACGAACACTGAAGCTTTCTTT,CASKRQTNTEAFF
-,TRBJ2-1,TRBV10-1,-,TGCGCCAGCAGTGGGAGAGGGGTCAGCTCCTACAATGAGCAGTTCTTC,CASSGRGVSSYNEQFF
TRBD2,TRBJ2-7,TRBV25-1,-,TGTGCCAGCAGTGTGACTAGCGGGGCGTACGAGCAGTACTTC,CASSVTSGAYEQYF
-,TRBJ2-5,TRBV11-2,-,TGTGCCAGCAGCCCCTTTGGGACCCAGTACTTC,CASSPFGTQYF
TRBD1,TRBJ1-6,TRBV19,-,TGTGCCAGTAGTATAGGAGGCAGGGGGAATTCACCCCTCCACTTT,CASSIGGRGNSPLHF
TRBD1,TRBJ1-1,TRBV11-2,-,TGTGCCAGCAGCCGATTGACAGGGAGCAACACTGAAGCTTTCTTT,CASSRLTGSNTEAFF
-,TRBJ2-7,TRBV7-9,-,TGTGCCAGCAGGTCAGATTCGGACGAGCAGTACTTC,CASRSDSDEQYF
-,TRBJ1-3,TRBV6-5,-,TGTGCCAGCAGTTACGACTGGAGCTCTGGAAACACCATATATTTT,CASSYDWSSGNTIYF
TRBD1,TRBJ1-5,TRBV14,-,TGTGCCAGCAGCCAAGCAGGGGGTCAGCCCCAGCATTTT,CASSQAGGQPQHF
-,TRBJ2-5,TRBV29-1,few,TGCAGCGCTCGACAGGGAGGGACGGAGACCCAGTACTTC,CSARQGGTETQYF
-,TRBJ1-1,TRBV11-2,-,TGTGCCAGCACCTCCGGGGGTCGGTTGAACACTGAAGCTTTCTTT,CASTSGGRLNTEAFF
-,TRBJ1-1,TRBV29-1,few,TGCAGCGTTGGAGACAATGAGGCAATCAGCCCTGAAGCTTTCTTT,CSVGDNEAISPEAFF
-,TRBJ1-2,TRBV6-6,-,TGTGCCAGCAGTTACTCCCCAGGGATCAACTATGGCTACACCTTC,CASSYSPGINYGYTF
-,TRBJ2-2,TRBV27,-,TGTGCCAGCAGGGCAGATCTGAACACCGGGGAGCTGTTTTTT,CASRADLNTGELFF
-,TRBJ2-5,TRBV7-8,-,TGTGCCAGCAGCTTAAATTGGGTAGGGACCCAAGAGACCCAGTACTTC,CASSLNWVGTQETQYF
-,TRBJ2-7,TRBV10-3,-,TGTGCCATCAGTGACCAGTCGGTGACCTACGAGCAGTACTTC,CAISDQSVTYEQYF
-,TRBJ1-6,TRBV6-5,few,TGTGCCAGCAGTTACGGGAGGGGGGCCTATAATTCACCCCTCCACTTT,CASSYGRGAYNSPLHF
TRBD1,TRBJ2-2,TRBV7-9,few,TGTGCCAGCAGCTTAGTGCGGACAGGATCTACCGGGGAGCTGTTTTTT,CASSLVRTGSTGELFF
-,TRBJ1-4,TRBV7-8,-,TGTGCCAGCAGCTTAGCGGGCAGCGAGGAAAAACTGTTTTTT,CASSLAGSEEKLFF
TRBD1,TRBJ2-7,TRBV6-1,-,TGTGCCAGCAGTGCGACAGGGGAAGCCTACGAGCAGTACTTC,CASSATGEAYEQYF
-,TRBJ1-3,TRBV25-1,-,TGTGCCAGCAGTGAATCAAGAAACACCATATATTTT,CASSESRNTIYF
-,TRBJ2-2,TRBV7-9,-,TGTGCCAGCAGCTTATTAGGGGGCACCGGGGAGCTGTTTTTT,CASSLLGGTGELFF
-,TRBJ1-3,TRBV7-9,-,TGTGCCAGCAGCTCCGCAGGGGTAGCGACTGGAAACACCATATATTTT,CASSSAGVATGNTIYF
TRBD2,TRBJ2-1,TRBV11-3,-,TGTGCCAGCAGCGCAAGGACTAGTCCAGTTTCCTACAATGAGCAGTTCTTC,CASSARTSPVSYNEQFF
-,TRBJ2-7,TRBV10-3,-,TGTGCCATCAGTGAGTCACAGGGTGACAGTTCTGAGGAGCAGTACTTC,CAISESQGDSSEEQYF
TRBD1,TRBJ2-7,TRBV5-1,-,TGCGCCAGCAGCCTATCGACAGGGGCCGGCGAGCAGTACTTC,CASSLSTGAGEQYF
TRBD1,TRBJ1-5,TRBV7-8,-,TGTGCCAGCAGCGCGGACAGGTCTTGGGGTGGGAATCAGCCCCAGCATTTT,CASSADRSWGGNQPQHF
-,TRBJ2-1,TRBV30,-,TGTGCCTGGAGGAAAGGGACAGAGCAGTTCTTC,CAWRKGTEQFF
-,TRBJ1-5,TRBV10-3,-,TGTGCCATCAGTGCGGAGCTCCATCAGCCCCAGCATTTT,CAISAELHQPQHF
TRBD2,TRBJ2-3,TRBV5-8,-,TGTGCCAGCAGCTTGGCTAGCGGGGTCACAGATACGCAGTATTTT,CASSLASGVTDTQYF
-,TRBJ1-2,TRBV6-5,-,TGTGCCAGCACCAAAGTGGAAGATTATGGCTACACCTTC,CASTKVEDYGYTF
-,TRBJ1-1,TRBV11-3,-,TGTGCCAGCAGCCGAGGTGGGGGCCCAGGGGAAGCTTTCTTT,CASSRGGGPGEAFF
-,TRBJ2-1,TRBV7-9,-,TGTGCCAGCAGCTTAAGACAGAACAATGAGCAGTTCTTC,CASSLRQNNEQFF
-,TRBJ1-6,TRBV27,-,TGTGCCAGCAGTCAGGACCTTGGGTCACCCCTCCACTTT,CASSQDLGSPLHF
TRBD1,TRBJ1-3,TRBV6-6,-,TGTGCCAGCAGGGAACAGGGGGGTGGAAACACCATATATTTT,CASREQGGGNTIYF
-,TRBJ1-1,TRBV28,-,TGTGCCAGCAGTCTCCAGGAGGCTAAAGCTTTCTTT,CASSLQEAKAFF
TRBD1,TRBJ1-6,TRBV6-4,-,TGTGCCAGCAGTGGAGGACAGGATAATTCACCCCTCCACTTT,CASSGGQDNSPLHF
-,TRBJ2-3,TRBV2,-,TGTGCCAGCAGAGTAATCATCAGCACAGATACGCAGTATTTT,CASRVIISTDTQYF
-,TRBJ1-6,TRBV2,-,TGTGCCAGCAGTGAAATCGATGGGAGGGAGTCACCCCTCCACTTT,CASSEIDGRESPLHF
-,TRBJ1-2,TRBV7-9,once,TGTGCCAGCAGCTTAGAGGGCGGGGTCTATGGCTACACCTTC,CASSLEGGVYGYTF
TRBD2,TRBJ2-3,TRBV27,few,TGTGCCAGCAGGTTGAGCGGGGGGCGGGCAGATACGCAGTATTTT,CASRLSGGRADTQYF
-,TRBJ1-1,TRBV5-6,-,TGTGCCAGCAGCTTCAGGGATTGGACTGAAGCTTTCTTT,CASSFRDWTEAFF
-,TRBJ1-2,TRBV13,-,TGTGCCAGCAGCGGGGGCGGCGGCTACACCTTC,CASSGGGGYTF
TRBD1,TRBJ1-4,TRBV25-1,-,TGTGCCAGCAGTGACGGACAGGGGTGGATCGAAAAACTGTTTTTT,CASSDGQGWIEKLFF
-,TRBJ2-3,TRBV14,-,TGTGCCAGCAGCCAGGGTGATACGCAGTATTTT,CASSQGDTQYF
-,TRBJ1-3,TRBV27,-,TGTGCCAGCAGTTTATCCAGGGGAAGGAGAAACACCATATATTTT,CASSLSRGRRNTIYF
-,TRBJ1-2,TRBV7-6,-,TGTGCCAGCAGCAGGGGGGACGTCTACACCTTC,CASSRGDVYTF
TRBD1,TRBJ1-6,TRBV6-4,medium-sized,TGTGCCAGCAGTGAACAACAGGGGAATTCACCCCTCCACTTT,CASSEQQGNSPLHF
TRBD1,TRBJ2-7,TRBV27,-,TGTGCCAGCAGTTTGAGGGACAGGGGCTCCTACGAGCAGTACTTC,CASSLRDRGSYEQYF
-,TRBJ1-6,TRBV2,-,TGTGCCAGCAGTGAATTCCAGCCCTCTAATTCACCCCTCCACTTT,CASSEFQPSNSPLHF
-,TRBJ2-7,TRBV5-3,few,TGTGCCAGAAGCGCAGGGCTCTTCTACTCCTACGAGCAGTACTTC,CARSAGLFYSYEQYF
TRBD1,TRBJ1-6,TRBV7-9,once,TGTGCCAGCAGCCTAGGGGACAGCCATTCACCCCTCCACTTT,CASSLGDSHSPLHF
-,TRBJ1-1,TRBV7-9,-,TGTGCCAGCAGACCAGCGCAGGGTTGGAACACTGAAGCTTTCTTT,CASRPAQGWNTEAFF